Listed below are T cell receptor beta chains from one sample, sequenced in a study of T cell responses to AZD1222 COVID-19 vaccine. Here immunoSEQ multiplex PCR was the method, and the copy in TCRdb shows in-frame clones only, minus some. The sample holds around 130,000 clones, around 94% seen once. This specimen was peripheral blood, taken on day 0 of AZD1222 vaccination. The receptors derive from an adult in good health. The CDR3 runs from the conserved cysteine through the conserved F or W. D genes are given only for firm matches. Clone size is stated in some rows and not others, as once, few, many or a class when expanded.

TRBV19,15,TRBJ2-5,-,-,TGTGCCGGCAAACTAGGAGCCCTATGGAGGGAGACCCAGTACTTC,CAGKLGALWRETQYF
TRBV28,12,TRBJ2-1,-,-,TGTGCCAGCAGGGACAGCTACAATGAGCAGTTCTTC,CASRDSYNEQFF
TRBV28,15,TRBJ1-6,TRBD1,-,TGTGCCAGCAGAACAGACAGGGTCTATAATTCACCCCTCCACTTT,CASRTDRVYNSPLHF
TRBV2,14,TRBJ1-5,-,-,TGTGCCAGCAGCCGCGACAAGAGAATCAGCCCCCAGCATTTT,CASSRDKRISPQHF
TRBV20-1,15,TRBJ2-7,-,few,TGCAGTGCTAGTGCAACAGGGTCGGTCTCCTACGAGCAGTACTTC,CSASATGSVSYEQYF
TRBV11-2,14,TRBJ2-4,TRBD1,-,TGTGCCAGCAGCTTAAATCAGGGGGCGAACATTCAGTACTTC,CASSLNQGANIQYF
TRBV19,19,TRBJ2-1,TRBD2,-,TGTGCCAGTAGCATGGAAGCGGGAGGGCCTCTCGGACCCTACAATGAGCAGTTCTTC,CASSMEAGGPLGPYNEQFF
TRBV3-1/TRBV3-2,14,TRBJ1-5,TRBD1,-,TGTGCCAGCAGCCCCCGGGACAGGGTTCAGCCCCAGCATTTT,CASSPRDRVQPQHF
TRBV5-5,20,TRBJ1-3,TRBD1,-,TGTGCCAGCAGCTTATTGGGGGGGACAGGTGCCCAGAGCTCTGGAAACACCATATATTTT,CASSLLGGTGAQSSGNTIYF
TRBV9,13,TRBJ2-2,-,-,TGTGCCAGCAGCGCCAGTAGGAGCGGGGAGCTGTTTTTT,CASSASRSGELFF
TRBV6-6,13,TRBJ2-7,-,once,TGTGCCAGCAGTTACTCTCCCAGCTACGAGCAGTACTTC,CASSYSPSYEQYF
TRBV4-3,18,TRBJ2-5,TRBD2,-,TGCGCCAGCAGCCAAGAAGTGGGAAGCGGGAGTAGCGTCAAGACCCAGTACTTC,CASSQEVGSGSSVKTQYF
TRBV5-6,13,TRBJ2-1,-,once,TGTGCCAGCAGCTTCTCCGCTTCCAATGAGCAGTTCTTC,CASSFSASNEQFF
TRBV5-4,15,TRBJ2-7,-,-,TGTGCCAGCAGTCGAGGGGGGAGGCCAGGGGACGAGCAGTACTTC,CASSRGGRPGDEQYF
TRBV18,14,TRBJ2-3,-,-,TGTGCCAGCCGGGAACCGGATAACACAGATACGCAGTATTTT,CASREPDNTDTQYF
TRBV23-1,17,TRBJ1-6,-,-,TGCGCCAGCAGTCAATCAAGACAGACCCTCAGGAATTCACCCCTCCACTTT,CASSQSRQTLRNSPLHF
TRBV27,15,TRBJ1-2,-,-,TGTGCCAGCAGTCTACGACAGACAGGCCCCTATGGCTACACCTTC,CASSLRQTGPYGYTF
TRBV6-1,13,TRBJ1-1,TRBD1,-,TGTGCCAGCAGTGAATCGGGACAGGTAGAAGCTTTCTTT,CASSESGQVEAFF
TRBV27,13,TRBJ1-1,-,once,TGTGCCAGCAATCTAAGGGGGGGCACTGAAGCTTTCTTT,CASNLRGGTEAFF
TRBV5-1,16,TRBJ2-7,TRBD2,-,TGCGCCAGCAGCTTGGGGCTCGCGGGAGGCTCCTACGAGCAGTACTTC,CASSLGLAGGSYEQYF
TRBV2,13,TRBJ1-2,-,-,TGTGCCAGCAGTGTAGGGGGGAGCGGTGGCTACACCTTC,CASSVGGSGGYTF
TRBV6-5,14,TRBJ1-4,TRBD1,-,TGTGCCAGCAGCGGGACAGCAACTAATGAAAAACTGTTTTTT,CASSGTATNEKLFF
TRBV7-3,12,TRBJ2-3,-,once,TGTGCCAGCAGCTCCGAGACAGATACGCAGTATTTT,CASSSETDTQYF
TRBV2,16,TRBJ2-1,-,-,TGTGCCAGCAGTGATGCGGGGGCAAGCTCCTACAATGAGCAGTTCTTC,CASSDAGASSYNEQFF
TRBV4-1,19,TRBJ2-7,TRBD1,-,TGCGCCAGCAGCCAAGAAAGGTGGAGGTTGGACAGGGGTTGGTACGAGCAGTACTTC,CASSQERWRLDRGWYEQYF
TRBV5-1,14,TRBJ2-7,-,-,TGCGCCAGCAGCTTGGGTCGGCCCCCCGGCGAGCAGTACTTC,CASSLGRPPGEQYF
TRBV7-9,17,TRBJ2-5,TRBD2,once,TGTGCCAGCAGCAAAGTCACTAGCGGGATTCTCCAAGAGACCCAGTACTTC,CASSKVTSGILQETQYF
TRBV6-1,20,TRBJ2-2,-,-,TGTGCCAGCAGTGACACCCCGGGGGGGACAGGGATCGCGAACACCGGGGAGCTGTTTTTT,CASSDTPGGTGIANTGELFF
TRBV10-3,16,TRBJ2-7,TRBD2,-,TGTGCCATCAGTGGCCTCCCTAGCGGGAGTTCCTACGAGCAGTACTTC,CAISGLPSGSSYEQYF
TRBV30,15,TRBJ2-1,-,-,TGTGCCTGGAGTGTTTACCAGAAGGAAACCAATGAGCAGTTCTTC,CAWSVYQKETNEQFF
TRBV3-1/TRBV3-2,15,TRBJ2-7,-,-,TGTGCCAGCAGCCAAGATTCAGGGTCCCCCTACGAGCAGTACTTC,CASSQDSGSPYEQYF
TRBV6-5,13,TRBJ1-1,-,-,TGTGCCAGCGTAAACCGGGGGTTCACTGAAGCTTTCTTT,CASVNRGFTEAFF
TRBV11-2,15,TRBJ2-2,-,-,TGTGCCAGCAGCTTAGATCCCAGGTCCACCGGGGAGCTGTTTTTT,CASSLDPRSTGELFF
TRBV6-2/TRBV6-3,18,TRBJ1-5,TRBD1,-,TGTGCCAGCAGTTACGAGGGACAGGGGGCGTTGCGCAATCAGCCCCAGCATTTT,CASSYEGQGALRNQPQHF
TRBV7-3,15,TRBJ2-3,TRBD2,-,TGTGCCAGCAGCTCAGGACTAGCTCTGGCAGATACGCAGTATTTT,CASSSGLALADTQYF
TRBV28,15,TRBJ2-3,TRBD2,-,TGTGCCAGCCCTCCTAGCGGGAGTCGCACAGATACGCAGTATTTT,CASPPSGSRTDTQYF
TRBV2,13,TRBJ2-1,-,-,TGTGCCCCCCAGGGGGGTATAGGCAATGAGCAGTTCTTC,CAPQGGIGNEQFF
TRBV24-1,13,TRBJ2-1,-,once,TGTGCCACCAGTGGAAACAGTCCAGATGAGCAGTTCTTC,CATSGNSPDEQFF
TRBV7-3,14,TRBJ2-2,-,-,TGTGCCAGCAGCCCCCGGGGGCAGGCCGGGGAGCTGTTTTTT,CASSPRGQAGELFF
TRBV7-8,13,TRBJ1-5,-,few,TGTGCCAGCAGCTTAGAATGGCATCAGCCCCAGCATTTT,CASSLEWHQPQHF
TRBV11-2,13,TRBJ1-1,-,-,TGTGCCAGCAGCTTACAGCTTAACACTGAAGCTTTCTTT,CASSLQLNTEAFF